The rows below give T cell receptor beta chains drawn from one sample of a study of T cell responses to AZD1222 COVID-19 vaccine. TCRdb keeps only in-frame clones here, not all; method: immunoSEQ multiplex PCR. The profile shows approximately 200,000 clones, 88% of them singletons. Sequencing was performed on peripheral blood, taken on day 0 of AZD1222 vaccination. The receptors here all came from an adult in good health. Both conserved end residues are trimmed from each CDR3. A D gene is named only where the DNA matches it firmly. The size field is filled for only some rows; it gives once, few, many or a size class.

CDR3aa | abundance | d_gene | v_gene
ASSLLGDSQETQY | few | TRBD1 | TRBV7-9
ASRPAAGEQSYEQY | NA | NA | TRBV2
ASSPRAGELF | NA | NA | TRBV7-2
AISESGTTEAF | once | NA | TRBV10-3
ASSVAGIATEAF | NA | NA | TRBV9
ATSGSGASRNQPQH | NA | NA | TRBV24-1
ASSDPMTWDDSF | NA | NA | TRBV6-1
ASSLGWVGEAF | NA | NA | TRBV7-2
ASSALQGNEQY | NA | NA | TRBV9
ASSPPTRVDTGELF | NA | NA | TRBV28
ASSAGGSLTDTQY | few | NA | TRBV9
ASSLWDTEAF | NA | NA | TRBV12-3/TRBV12-4
ASSTSGGLFNEQF | NA | TRBD2 | TRBV6-5
ATSRDGSQNTIY | once | NA | TRBV15
ASSVDRNTEAF | NA | NA | TRBV9
AWSVPAGSYEQY | NA | NA | TRBV30
ASSPGGTTSTDTQY | NA | NA | TRBV7-3
ASSRLYEQY | NA | NA | TRBV2
ATASGGGRRATGNTIY | NA | NA | TRBV19
ASSLFREKLF | NA | NA | TRBV12-3/TRBV12-4
ASSFGGRTASYEQY | NA | NA | TRBV28
ASSFVEGPGVRETQY | NA | NA | TRBV5-1
ASSLTPGFYSPLH | NA | NA | TRBV7-2
ASSSEQGFGTEAF | NA | NA | TRBV5-4
ASSSSGTGGNTIY | NA | TRBD1 | TRBV5-1
ASSPTTASTDTQY | NA | NA | TRBV6-5
ASSLDRNNSPLH | NA | NA | TRBV5-1
TRGYEQF | NA | NA | TRBV29-1
SVEEDPTGGELF | NA | NA | TRBV29-1
ASSPRDTTSTDTQY | NA | NA | TRBV7-9
ASSATDSWNFEAF | NA | NA | TRBV6-2/TRBV6-3
ASSWGLAAEQY | few | TRBD2 | TRBV11-2
ASSIGLAFNYEQY | NA | TRBD2 | TRBV19
ASTSRAGESSYEQY | NA | NA | TRBV19
ASGYPDLWETQY | NA | NA | TRBV6-5
ASSSDGTGEQY | NA | TRBD1 | TRBV11-3
ASSLNREVQPQH | NA | NA | TRBV27
ASSSTSLAGANVLT | NA | NA | TRBV5-1
SVGQGTGELF | NA | TRBD1 | TRBV29-1
ASSLLGDRGLSPLH | once | TRBD1 | TRBV7-2
ASSKQGAAYEQY | NA | TRBD1 | TRBV4-1
ASSLAPRANGYT | NA | NA | TRBV5-5
ASSRWQGGTEAF | NA | TRBD1 | TRBV27
ASTRQGGNEKLF | few | TRBD1 | TRBV2
ASSLGARNEQF | NA | NA | TRBV13
ASINYNEQF | NA | NA | TRBV6-5
ASSHRDRGYEQY | NA | TRBD1 | TRBV6-6
ASSLGDRDSGELF | NA | TRBD1 | TRBV7-2
ASSQIQETQY | NA | NA | TRBV18
ASSSTGQGWSEQF | NA | TRBD1 | TRBV28
ATSRDTQGEGLNTEAF | NA | NA | TRBV15
ASSPSQRGGLVTQY | NA | TRBD2 | TRBV27
ASSFAGEAPEAF | NA | NA | TRBV5-1
ATSGYVGKDYGYT | NA | NA | TRBV24-1
SASYGTASNSPLH | NA | NA | TRBV20-1
ASSLVRVSSGNTIY | NA | NA | TRBV5-6
ASSSTGPRYEQY | NA | TRBD1 | TRBV28
ASRLGPLNTEAF | NA | NA | TRBV5-6
ASSAEGARTEAF | NA | TRBD1 | TRBV30